This T cell receptor beta chain appears in the sequencing data of a study of T cell changes during pregnancy in multiple sclerosis. Clones were read by immunoSEQ multiplex PCR, and TCRdb kept only the in-frame ones, dropping some. Of about 83,000 clones in the sample, roughly nine tenths were seen once. Germline V gene data show CDR1 as KGHSH and CDR2 as LQKENI. Trimming at V came to 6 bases and at J to 4 bases, leaving 17 bases not matched to a gene. There are 17 residues in the CDR3. The sequenced sample was PBMCs, obtained in the first trimester of pregnancy. The sequence came from a female donor in good health, serving as a control in a pregnancy study. Some clones in this sample may be carry-over from other donors' samples. This chain links TRBV18 with TRBJ1-2, with 7 bases fitting TRBD1. The CDR3 loop is CASSVSLPRQGGYGYTF. The CDR3 nucleotides are TGTGCCAGCTCCGTCTCCTTACCCAGACAGGGAGGCTATGGCTACACCTTC.